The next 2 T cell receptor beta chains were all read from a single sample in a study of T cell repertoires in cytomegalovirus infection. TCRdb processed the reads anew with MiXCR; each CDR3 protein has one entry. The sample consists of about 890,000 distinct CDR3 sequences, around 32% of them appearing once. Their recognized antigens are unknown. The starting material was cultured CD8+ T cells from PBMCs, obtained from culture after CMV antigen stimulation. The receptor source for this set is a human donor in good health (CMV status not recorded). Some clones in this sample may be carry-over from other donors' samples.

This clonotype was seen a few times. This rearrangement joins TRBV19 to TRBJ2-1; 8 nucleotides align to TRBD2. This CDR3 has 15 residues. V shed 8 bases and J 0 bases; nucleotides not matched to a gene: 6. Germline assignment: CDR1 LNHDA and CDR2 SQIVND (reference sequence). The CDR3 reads CASGIAGSSYNEQFF. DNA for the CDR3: TGTGCCAGTGGGATAGCGGGGAGCTCCTACAATGAGCAGTTCTTC.

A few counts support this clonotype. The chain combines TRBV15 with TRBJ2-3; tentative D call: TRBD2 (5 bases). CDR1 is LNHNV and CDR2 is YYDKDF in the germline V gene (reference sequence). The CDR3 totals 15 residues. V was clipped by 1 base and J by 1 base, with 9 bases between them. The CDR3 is CATSRAKGGTDTQYF. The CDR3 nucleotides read TGTGCCACCAGCAGAGCTAAGGGAGGCACAGATACGCAGTATTTT. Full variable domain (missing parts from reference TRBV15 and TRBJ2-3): DAMVIQNPRYQVTQFGKPVTLSCSQTLNHNVMYWYQQKSSQAPKLLFHYYDKDFNNEADTPDNFQSRRPNTSFCFLDIRSPGLGDTAMYLCATSRAKGGTDTQYFGPGTRLTVL.